The entry below gives a single TCR beta chain sequence along with its context. Germline V lookup: CDR1 SQVTM, CDR2 ANQGSEA. With 4 bases removed from V and 4 bases from J, the gap between germline ends came to 18 bases. The CDR3 runs 15 residues. Here immunoSEQ multiplex PCR was the method, and the copy in TCRdb shows in-frame clones only, minus some. The sample consists of approximately 300,000 clones, roughly nine tenths of them appearing once. The sample originates from a study of blood T cell repertoires in COVID-19. The chain links TRBV29-1 to TRBJ2-3; D gene ambiguous. The clonotype comes from a man younger than 35 who had recovered from COVID-19. Sequencing was performed on peripheral blood. CDR3 amino acids: CSVVPLAHSPDTQYF. Here the CDR3 DNA reads TGCAGCGTTGTCCCACTTGCCCACTCTCCAGATACGCAGTATTTT.